Below are 7 T cell receptor beta chains sequenced from a single sample in a study of blood T cell repertoires in COVID-19. The repertoire was sequenced with immunoSEQ multiplex PCR; TCRdb's copy has only in-frame clones and lacks some. The profile covers 200,000 to 250,000 clones, with around 84% appearing a single time and more than 4.5% taken by the ten largest. Sequenced material: peripheral blood. The receptor source for this set is a woman in her sixties or seventies who had recovered from COVID-19.

This chain links TRBV5-4 with TRBJ1-2; 8 bases fit TRBD1. CDR1 is SGHNT, CDR2 YYREEE, per germline (reference sequence). V trimming: 4 bases; J trimming: 2 bases; junction bases outside the gene matches: 4. The CDR3 spans 14 residues. The CDR3 loop reads CASSMGQANYGYTF. The CDR3, as DNA: TGTGCCAGCAGCATGGGACAGGCCAACTATGGCTACACCTTC.

This clone appeared a single time. The gene calls are TRBV6-5 and TRBJ2-7, with 7 bases identical to TRBD1. V shed 9 bases, J shed 5 bases, and the junction held 13 bases outside the gene matches. Per germline, CDR1 MNHEY and CDR2 SVGAGI. The CDR3 contains 14 residues. The CDR3 spells CASGGLRQGHEQYF. The CDR3 bases are TGTGCCAGTGGGGGTTTGCGACAGGGCCACGAGCAGTACTTC.

This rearrangement joins TRBV10-3 to TRBJ1-5; 8 bases agree with TRBD1. The CDR3 has 15 amino acids. J was trimmed by 6 bases and V by 0 bases; bases with no gene match: 4. Germline CDR1 ENHRY, CDR2 SYGVKD. CDR3 nucleotide sequence: TGTGCCATCAGTGAGTCGGGACAGGAGGGTCAGCCCCAGCATTTT. This encodes CAISESGQEGQPQHF.

The gene calls are TRBV13 and TRBJ1-2; 7 bases line up with TRBD1. The J segment lost 5 bases and the V segment lost 0 bases, leaving 3 bases of the junction unmatched. CDR3 size: 14 residues. Germline CDR1 reads PRHDT; CDR2 reads FYEKMQ (reference sequence). The CDR3 DNA reads as TGTGCCAGCAGCTTAGGGACAGGGTTTTATGGCTACACCTTC. Amino acid sequence: CASSLGTGFYGYTF.

The V gene is TRBV6-6, the J gene TRBJ1-5, with D unclear. This CDR3 is built from 13 residues. V shed 10 bases and J shed 7 bases, with 17 bases lying between them. Per the germline V gene, CDR1 is MNHNY and CDR2 is SVGAGI (reference sequence). The DNA of the CDR3 is TGTGCCACCTCCGGGTTCGGAGGGCAGCCCCAGCATTTT. Translation: CATSGFGGQPQHF.

This sequence joins TRBV30 and TRBJ1-6; TRBD1 matches at 8 bases. CDR1 is GTSNPN, CDR2 SVGIG, per germline (reference sequence). Losses at the gene ends were 2 bases for V and 9 bases for J; bases not matched to a gene: 6. The CDR3 loop spans 14 amino acids. The CDR3 reads CAWSYTGGGSPLHF. The CDR3, as DNA: TGTGCCTGGAGTTACACAGGGGGAGGTTCACCCCTCCACTTT.

The CDR3 spells CASSLAGGGGKDEQFF. DNA of the CDR3: TGTGCCAGCAGCTTAGCGGGGGGCGGGGGGAAGGATGAGCAGTTCTTC. This chain uses TRBV7-3 with TRBJ2-1, with 8 bases identical to TRBD2. The germline CDR1 and CDR2 sequences are SGHTA and FQGTGA. Trimming took 2 bases from V and 8 from J; bases not matched to a gene: 11. CDR3 size: 16 residues.